The text below deals with one T cell receptor (beta chain). In the source study's methods: For nucleated cells, counts were estimated from reference gene primer amplification. Libraries were prepared by immunoSEQ multiplex PCR; TCRdb keeps only in-frame clonotypes and omits some of them. V and J calls and clone size follow that table, whereas D and trimming were derived from the DNA. The sample includes about 220,000 clones, 84% seen only once; the top ten take around 9.5%. CDR1 is SGHVS and CDR2 is FNYEAQ in the germline V gene. The V end was cut by 2 bases, the J end by 4 bases, with 15 bases between. The CDR3 has 16 residues. The sample is drawn from a study of blood T cell repertoires in COVID-19.

Sequenced input: peripheral blood. This clonotype was obtained from a man in his fifties with active or convalescent COVID-19. The chain joins TRBV7-6 to TRBJ2-1, with D perhaps matching TRBD1 (5 bases). CDR3 region: CASSLSGRAVYNEQFF. In DNA, the CDR3 is TGTGCCAGCAGCTTATCTGGCAGGGCTGTGTACAATGAGCAGTTCTTC.